These 25 T cell receptor beta chains came from one sample sequenced in a study of blood T cells in healthy people across ages. The authors ran a second PCR of about 6 to 11 cycles using a sample-barcoded 5' primer and a J-beta primer mix. TCRdb re-called the 5' RACE reads through MiXCR, storing one row per CDR3 protein. The table includes about 970,000 distinct CDR3 sequences, roughly half detected once. Sequenced input: blood. All receptors derive from a woman in her sixties or seventies in good health.

This clonotype was observed a handful of times. The chain carries TRBV7-2 and TRBJ2-7, with 8 nucleotides matching TRBD2. Germline V CDR1 and CDR2: SGHTA, FQGNSA. The CDR3 runs to 13 residues. J lost 3 bases, V lost 5 bases, and 3 bases had no gene match. The CDR3 spells CASSITSGYEQYF. CDR3 DNA: TGTGCCAGCAGCATAACTAGCGGCTACGAGCAGTACTTC.

CDR3 nucleotides: TGCAGCGGCTGGGGTGCGACTAGCGGGCGCAATGAGCAGTTCTTC. Its translation: CSGWGATSGRNEQFF. V gene TRBV29-1 combines with J gene TRBJ2-1; 10 nucleotides align to TRBD2. After removal of 7 bases from V and 6 bases from J, the junction contained 12 bases not matched to a gene. The CDR3 spans 15 residues. Germline CDR1 SQVTM, CDR2 ANQGSEA.

The rearrangement joins TRBV7-9 to TRBJ2-5; D perhaps matches TRBD2 (5 bases). Per the germline V gene, CDR1 is SEHNR and CDR2 is FQNEAQ (reference sequence). Deletions cut 1 base from V and 1 base from J, with 10 bases between. The CDR3 has 15 residues. CDR3 DNA sequence: TGTGCCAGCAGCTTAGGTAGCGACTTCCAAGAGACCCAGTACTTC. As protein: CASSLGSDFQETQYF.

Points on this clonotype: One end of the junction fails to match germline, which may point to a read error. The rearrangement links TRBV4-3 to TRBJ2-1; 9 nucleotides align to TRBD2. Germline CDR1 and CDR2: LGHNA and YSLEER. There are 17 residues in the CDR3. Here the CDR3 reads CACRPSVAGVYYNEQFF. The CDR3 region has the DNA TGCGCCTGCAGACCTAGTGTAGCGGGAGTATATTACAATGAGCAGTTCTTC.

Comments on this clonotype: A much larger clone differs by one base, so this may be a read error. The CDR3 nucleotides are TGTGCCAGCAGTTACTCTACAAACAGGGTGGAGAGTACCTGTGGCTACACCTTC. Its translation is CASSYSTNRVESTCGYTF. The chain combines TRBV6-5 with TRBJ1-2; TRBD1 is a possible D gene (6 bases). V was shortened by 0 bases and J by 7 bases, with 24 bases between the two germline ends. Germline lookup yields CDR1 MNHEY and CDR2 SVGAGI. This CDR3 spans 18 amino acids.

V and J are TRBV5-6 and TRBJ2-3, with a tentative D call TRBD2 (5 bases). V was shortened by 0 bases and J by 4 bases, with 15 bases between the two germline ends. Per germline, CDR1 SGHDT and CDR2 YYEEEE. The CDR3 covers 16 residues. CDR3 nucleotide sequence: TGTGCCAGCAGCTTGGCGATAAGAACTAGATCAGATACGCAGTATTTT. It translates to CASSLAIRTRSDTQYF.

This clonotype came up a few times. V usage is TRBV7-2 and J usage is TRBJ2-7; D gene ambiguous. The germline V gene encodes CDR1 SGHTA and CDR2 FQGNSA. The CDR3 length is 14 residues. Trimming stripped 2 bases from V and 0 bases from J, with 8 bases between. The chain's CDR3 is CASSLTSASYEQYF. For the CDR3, the DNA is TGTGCCAGCAGCTTAACGTCGGCCTCCTACGAGCAGTACTTC.

The genes are TRBV20-1 and TRBJ2-7, with D possibly matching TRBD1 (6 bases). The J call may be incorrect, as the DNA end agrees better with TRBJ2-5. Germline V gene sequence: CDR1 DFQATT, CDR2 SNEGSKA (reference sequence). The CDR3 contains 14 residues. CDR3 nucleotides: TGCAGTGCTCTCTACGATACAGGGCCCGAGACCCAGTACTTC. This translates into CSALYDTGPETQYF.

In regard to this clonotype: A read error may produce the germline difference seen at one junction end. The J gene is TRBJ2-1, the V gene TRBV4-1; the match to TRBD2 covers 8 bases. CDR3 size: 16 residues. Germline V gene data show CDR1 as MGHRA and CDR2 as YSYEKL. CDR3 DNA sequence: TGCGTCAGCAGCCATGACACTAGCGGACTCTTCAATGAGCAGTTCTTC. Its protein is CVSSHDTSGLFNEQFF.

This clonotype has just a few counts. The rearrangement uses TRBV20-1 and TRBJ2-3; possibly TRBD2 for D (6 bases). The V end was cut by 1 base, the J end by 1 base, with 6 bases between. This CDR3 contains 13 residues. The germline gives CDR1 DFQATT, CDR2 SNEGSKA (reference sequence). The CDR3 is CSARGGGTDTQYF. The CDR3 DNA reads as TGCAGTGCTAGAGGGGGGGGCACAGATACGCAGTATTTT.

The chain carries TRBV20-1 and TRBJ2-1, with 11 nucleotides matching TRBD2. The CDR3 is 14 amino acids. Germline CDR1 DFQATT, CDR2 SNEGSKA (reference sequence). V was pared by 3 bases and J by 8 bases, with 6 bases of the junction left unmatched. CDR3 DNA sequence: TGCAGTGCTAGGAGACGGACTAGCGGGCATGAGCAGTTCTTC. It codes for CSARRRTSGHEQFF.

This clonotype was seen more than once but under ten times. The chain employs TRBV27 and TRBJ2-1, with TRBD2 identical over 9 bases. This CDR3 has 14 residues. V was pared by 3 bases and J by 12 bases, with 9 bases of the junction left unmatched. Germline V gives CDR1 MNHEY, CDR2 SMNVEV (reference sequence). This CDR3 reads CASSFLAGQQVQFF. CDR3 sequence (DNA): TGTGCCAGCAGTTTCCTAGCGGGGCAACAGGTGCAGTTCTTC.

The gene calls are TRBV4-1 and TRBJ2-7, with a tentative D call TRBD2 (5 bases). CDR1 and CDR2 (germline): MGHRA, YSYEKL. V was cut by 6 bases and J by 2 bases, with 17 bases left in between. The CDR3 totals 15 residues. This chain's CDR3 is CASSETDSRPYEQYF. As DNA, the CDR3 is TGCGCCAGCAGTGAGACGGACTCCCGACCCTACGAGCAGTACTTC.

In DNA form, the CDR3 reads TGTGCCAGCCGTGATTCCGGGACAGGGGGATACGAGCAGTACTTC. This gives the protein CASRDSGTGGYEQYF. The gene calls are TRBV6-6 and TRBJ2-7, with TRBD1 matching 11 bases. The CDR3 is 15 residues long. Germline CDR1 MNHNY, CDR2 SVGAGI (reference sequence). V shed 8 bases and J 4 bases; nucleotides not matched to a gene: 10.

This chain uses TRBV28 with TRBJ2-7; TRBD1 might be the D (7 bases). Germline values: CDR1 MDHEN, CDR2 SYDVKM. This CDR3 contains 14 residues. V shed 4 bases and J shed 3 bases, with 13 bases lying between them. CDR3 loop: CASSSGGSIYEQYF. CDR3 bases: TGTGCCAGCAGTTCAGGGGGGTCGATCTACGAGCAGTACTTC. The full variable domain, its missing parts supplied by reference TRBV28 and TRBJ2-7, is DVKVTQSSRYLVKRTGEKVFLECVQDMDHENMFWYRQDPGLGLRLIYFSYDVKMKEKGDIPEGYSVSREKKERFSLILESASTNQTSMYLCASSSGGSIYEQYFGPGTRLTVT.

V is TRBV6-5 and J is TRBJ2-1, with no clear D. Between the trimmed V and J ends, which lost 0 bases and 5 bases, there was a span of 11 bases. Germline V CDR1 and CDR2: MNHEY, SVGAGI. The CDR3 contains 15 residues. The CDR3 protein is CASSYSTGLNNEQFF. In DNA form, the CDR3 reads TGTGCCAGCAGTTACTCGACCGGCCTCAACAATGAGCAGTTCTTC.

A single count supports this clonotype. The V and J genes are TRBV4-2 and TRBJ2-4, with 10 bases that match TRBD2. The end of the DNA fits TRBJ2-7 better, so the J call may be wrong. The CDR3 contains 17 residues. Germline loops: CDR1 LGHNA, CDR2 YNFKEQ. As DNA, the CDR3 is TGTGCCAGCAGCCATCTAATATCTAGCGGGAGTGACTACGAGCAGTACTTC. Protein: CASSHLISSGSDYEQYF.

The chain links TRBV12-3 or TRBV12-4 to TRBJ1-1; 8 nucleotides match TRBD1. J was trimmed by 3 bases and V by 7 bases; bases with no gene match: 10. CDR3 length: 15 residues. In nucleotides, the CDR3 is TGTGCCAGCACCGCAGACAGGGGTCGGGACACTGAAGCTTTCTTT. It yields the protein CASTADRGRDTEAFF.

Turning to this clonotype: A read error may account for a junction end that differs from germline. The chain has TRBV6-2 or TRBV6-3 and TRBJ2-3; D is possibly TRBD1 (6 bases). CDR1 is MNHEY and CDR2 is SVGEGT in the germline V gene. The CDR3 runs to 15 residues. CDR3 loop: CASSTGTSATDTRYF. CDR3 nucleotides: TGTGCCAGCAGTACCGGGACAAGCGCCACAGATACGCGGTATTTT.

The chain joins TRBV29-1 to TRBJ2-1, with 9 bases aligning to TRBD1. Looked up from germline, CDR1 is SQVTM and CDR2 is ANQGSEA. With V trimmed by 6 bases and J by 3 bases, 3 bases remained unmatched. The CDR3 has 13 amino acids. The CDR3 DNA follows: TGCAGCGTGTACAGGGGGCACTACAATGAGCAGTTCTTC. It translates to CSVYRGHYNEQFF.

The chain combines TRBV7-9 with TRBJ2-3, with TRBD2 matching over 12 bases. In germline, CDR1 is SEHNR, CDR2 FQNEAQ (reference sequence). The V segment lost 2 bases and the J segment 9 bases; nucleotides outside the gene matches: 3. The CDR3 is made up of 14 amino acids. This CDR3 reads CASSLLTSGSTQYF. CDR3 in DNA: TGTGCCAGCAGCTTATTGACTAGCGGGAGCACGCAGTATTTT.

J is TRBJ2-1 and V is TRBV20-1; D is perhaps TRBD1 (5 bases). Germline values: CDR1 DFQATT, CDR2 SNEGSKA (reference sequence). CDR3 length: 14 residues. Trimming took off 2 bases at V and 4 bases at J, with 12 bases between the two ends. This chain's CDR3 is CSARRGTPYNEQFF. In DNA form, the CDR3 reads TGCAGTGCTAGAAGGGGAACACCATACAATGAGCAGTTCTTC.

J is TRBJ2-3 and V is TRBV5-1, with 13 nucleotides matching TRBD2. The J segment lost 7 bases and the V segment lost 3 bases, leaving 5 bases of the junction unmatched. This CDR3 is 15 amino acids long. Germline loops: CDR1 SGHRS, CDR2 YFSETQ. The CDR3 protein is CASSSGLAGVYTQYF. CDR3 nucleotides: TGCGCCAGCAGCTCAGGACTAGCGGGAGTATATACGCAGTATTTT.

This clonotype was seen many times. The genes are TRBV27 and TRBJ1-5, with 7 bases lining up with TRBD1. From germline, CDR1 is MNHEY and CDR2 SMNVEV (reference sequence). The CDR3 spans 15 residues. V lost 0 bases, J lost 5 bases, and 4 bases stayed unmatched. CDR3 DNA sequence: TGTGCCAGCAGTTTATCGGGACAGTGGGATCAGCCCCAGCATTTT. Encoded protein: CASSLSGQWDQPQHF.

The V and J genes are TRBV12-3 or TRBV12-4 and TRBJ1-4, with 8 bases fitting TRBD1. V gave up 7 bases and J gave up 8 bases; unmatched junction bases: 6. The CDR3 is 13 amino acids. CDR3 DNA: TGTGCCAGCACCATGGGACAGGCGGAAAAACTGTTTTTT. Its protein product is CASTMGQAEKLFF.